This TCR beta chain was captured by sequencing in a study of T cells after yellow fever vaccination. Whole-study results and caveats: Among all clonotypes, a small share was observed in both CD4 and CD8 compartments. A large majority of primary-vaccination clones showed up again after the booster (approximately 96% CD4, almost 90% CD8).

Germline V gene data show CDR1 as MNHEY and CDR2 as SMNVEV (reference sequence). The CDR3 loop spans 12 amino acids. A 5'RACE template-switching step, the method used to make TCR cDNA, added a universal primer site and UMIs. TCRdb recomputed calls from the 5' RACE reads with MiXCR, one row per CDR3 protein. The table records 300,000 to 450,000 distinct CDR3 sequences, under 7.5% of them present only once. This clonotype came up a few times. Its antigen is not identified. The V gene is TRBV27, the J gene TRBJ2-1; TRBD2 matches at 7 bases. The TCR originated in a young man who received the YFV17D yellow fever vaccine. The sample was PBMCs, taken 5 days after the yellow fever booster vaccination. The DNA for the CDR3 is TGTGCAGCGGGGCATAGTTGGCATGAGCAGTTCTTC. Encoded protein: CAAGHSWHEQFF.